These 18 T cell receptor beta chains were all obtained from the same sample, sequenced in a study of T cell responses to AZD1222 COVID-19 vaccine. Clones were sequenced by immunoSEQ multiplex PCR, and TCRdb holds only the in-frame ones, with some missing. The sample lists some 130,000 clones, about 80% occurring once. The input for sequencing was peripheral blood, taken on day 0 of AZD1222 vaccination. These receptors were collected from an adult in good health.

The chain has TRBV4-2 and TRBJ1-1, with unresolved D. CDR1 and CDR2 from the germline V gene are LGHNA and YNFKEQ. V was clipped by 3 bases and J by 7 bases, with 15 bases between them. This CDR3 comprises 14 residues. The CDR3 region is CASSQANRRVEAFF. The CDR3 DNA is TGTGCCAGCAGCCAGGCTAACAGAAGGGTTGAAGCTTTCTTT.

The V call is TRBV10-1, the J call TRBJ2-6, with D unclear. The germline V gene has CDR1 WNHNN and CDR2 SYGVQD (reference sequence). Trimming stripped 5 bases from V and 9 bases from J, with 23 bases between. The CDR3 contains 17 residues. CDR3 coding DNA: TGCGCCAGCAGTCGAGTTGTTCGCACAAAGTCGGGCAACGTCCTGACTTTC. Translating gives CASSRVVRTKSGNVLTF.

This chain uses TRBV19 with TRBJ1-2; unclear D gene. Germline CDR1 LNHDA, CDR2 SQIVND (reference sequence). Trimming shortened V by 4 bases and J by 2 bases, and 5 bases separated the two germline ends. The CDR3 loop spans 12 amino acids. Written as DNA, the CDR3 is TGTGCCAGTAGTAGTCTGAACTATGGCTACACCTTC. Translated: CASSSLNYGYTF.

V is TRBV11-1 and J is TRBJ2-7; D is undetermined. V lost 1 base, J lost 0 bases, and 10 bases lay in between. The V gene's germline CDR1 is SGHAT and CDR2 FQDESV (reference sequence). The CDR3 is 15 amino acids. The CDR3 bases are TGTGCCAGCAGCTTAGAATCCCAGGTCTCCTACGAGCAGTACTTC. Protein sequence: CASSLESQVSYEQYF.

The gene calls are TRBV20-1 and TRBJ1-2; no clear D gene. The CDR3 has 11 amino acids. Germline CDR1 and CDR2: DFQATT and SNEGSKA (reference sequence). V lost 1 base and J 6 bases, leaving 6 bases between the germline ends. The CDR3 protein is CSARAGNGYTF. The CDR3 DNA is TGCAGTGCTAGAGCCGGGAATGGCTACACCTTC.

This rearrangement joins TRBV20-1 to TRBJ1-1; D might be TRBD1 (5 bases). The CDR3 extends over 11 amino acids. V gave up 3 bases and J gave up 6 bases, with 8 bases separating them. Germline values: CDR1 DFQATT, CDR2 SNEGSKA (reference sequence). The DNA of the CDR3 is TGCAGTGCTAGGTGGGGGGCTGAAGCTTTCTTT. This translates into CSARWGAEAFF.

The chain combines TRBV7-9 with TRBJ1-4; unclear D gene. The CDR3 sequence is 16 residues long. V lost 3 bases to trimming and J lost 0 bases, with 11 bases between them. The germline V gene has CDR1 SEHNR and CDR2 FQNEAQ (reference sequence). The CDR3 loop reads CASSFPPAATNEKLFF. In nucleotides, the CDR3 is TGTGCCAGCAGCTTCCCGCCAGCCGCAACTAATGAAAAACTGTTTTTT.

The rearrangement uses TRBV11-2 and TRBJ1-5, with 7 nucleotides matching TRBD1. The CDR3 loop spans 14 amino acids. Germline V gene data show CDR1 as SGHAT and CDR2 as FQNNGV. V was pared by 4 bases and J by 10 bases, with 10 bases of the junction left unmatched. For the CDR3, the DNA is TGTGCCAGCAGCTCGGGACAGCGGGAGGGCCCCCAGCATTTT. It is translated as CASSSGQREGPQHF.

This chain joins TRBV6-6 and TRBJ1-4; the match to TRBD1 covers 9 bases. Germline trimming cut 5 bases from V and 10 bases from J; bases unmatched to any gene: 17. From germline, CDR1 is MNHNY and CDR2 SVGAGI (reference sequence). The CDR3 has 17 residues. The CDR3, as DNA: TGTGCCAGCAGTCCTCGGACAGGGGTGACCCCCATCGGAAAACTGTTTTTT. Translating it yields CASSPRTGVTPIGKLFF.

The chain uses TRBV6-4 and TRBJ2-3; D might be TRBD1 (6 bases). Trimming cost V 6 bases and J 6 bases, with 19 bases left between them. Germline loops: CDR1 MRHNA, CDR2 SNTAGT. This CDR3 spans 15 amino acids. CDR3 nucleotide sequence: TGTGCCAGCAGCCTGAGGGCAGGGGTGATCGATACGCAGTATTTT. It yields the protein CASSLRAGVIDTQYF.

In its sample, this clone was seen once. V usage is TRBV4-2 and J usage is TRBJ1-4; tentative D call: TRBD1 (5 bases). The CDR3 contains 15 residues. V lost 4 bases to trimming and J lost 8 bases, with 17 bases between them. CDR1 LGHNA and CDR2 YNFKEQ come from the germline V gene. CDR3 protein: CASSPRGLTGEKLFF. CDR3 bases: TGTGCCAGCAGCCCACGGGGCCTGACCGGAGAAAAACTGTTTTTT.

This chain uses TRBV5-6 with TRBJ1-5, with D hard to call. Germline V gene data show CDR1 as SGHDT and CDR2 as YYEEEE. The CDR3 loop spans 14 amino acids. V gave up 2 bases and J gave up 0 bases, with 6 bases separating them. The CDR3 DNA reads TGTGCCAGCAGCTTCCAGATTAGCAATCAGCCCCAGCATTTT. As protein: CASSFQISNQPQHF.

This sequence joins TRBV6-1 and TRBJ1-1; D not certain. V gave up 2 bases and J gave up 0 bases, with 7 bases separating them. CDR3 length: 14 amino acids. The V gene's germline CDR1 is MNHNS and CDR2 SASEGT. The CDR3 nucleotides are TGTGCCAGCAGTGAACGGACTGTGAACACTGAAGCTTTCTTT. This codes for CASSERTVNTEAFF.

This rearrangement joins TRBV5-1 to TRBJ1-1; 9 bases line up with TRBD1. The length of the CDR3 is 15 residues. V shed 3 bases and J 1 base; nucleotides not matched to a gene: 4. Germline V gene data show CDR1 as SGHRS and CDR2 as YFSETQ. CDR3 bases: TGCGCCAGCAGCTACGGACAGGGGAAGAACACTGAAGCTTTCTTT. Protein sequence: CASSYGQGKNTEAFF.

CDR3 sequence (DNA): TGTGCCATCAGGATGGGGACAGGCAATCAGCCCCAGCATTTT. Its translation: CAIRMGTGNQPQHF. V gene TRBV10-3 combines with J gene TRBJ1-5; the match to TRBD1 covers 7 bases. CDR1 is ENHRY, CDR2 SYGVKD, per germline. With V trimmed by 6 bases and J by 2 bases, 4 bases remained unmatched. CDR3 length equals 14 residues.

In this sample, this clone turned up a few times. The chain employs TRBV5-1 and TRBJ1-1; no firm D call. The CDR3 runs 14 residues. Germline-derived CDR1 and CDR2 are SGHRS and YFSETQ. Trimming stripped 1 base from V and 1 base from J, with 8 bases between. As DNA, the CDR3 is TGCGCCAGCAGCTTGCGAACGCGGAACACTGAAGCTTTCTTT. This encodes CASSLRTRNTEAFF.

The chain carries TRBV7-9 and TRBJ1-2; tentative D call: TRBD1 (6 bases). The CDR3 runs 14 residues. In germline, CDR1 is SEHNR, CDR2 FQNEAQ (reference sequence). V was shortened by 1 base and J by 7 bases, with 13 bases between the two germline ends. Here the CDR3 reads CASSLDTGRRGYTF. The CDR3 region has the DNA TGTGCCAGCAGCTTAGATACAGGGCGTCGTGGCTACACCTTC.

The chain combines TRBV7-3 with TRBJ1-1; tentatively, D is TRBD1 (6 bases). The CDR3 spans 14 residues. CDR1 and CDR2 (germline): SGHTA, FQGTGA. Trimming stripped 1 base from V and 4 bases from J, with 10 bases between. CDR3 amino acids: CASSLKAGATEAFF. The CDR3 DNA reads as TGTGCCAGCAGCTTAAAGGCGGGGGCCACTGAAGCTTTCTTT.